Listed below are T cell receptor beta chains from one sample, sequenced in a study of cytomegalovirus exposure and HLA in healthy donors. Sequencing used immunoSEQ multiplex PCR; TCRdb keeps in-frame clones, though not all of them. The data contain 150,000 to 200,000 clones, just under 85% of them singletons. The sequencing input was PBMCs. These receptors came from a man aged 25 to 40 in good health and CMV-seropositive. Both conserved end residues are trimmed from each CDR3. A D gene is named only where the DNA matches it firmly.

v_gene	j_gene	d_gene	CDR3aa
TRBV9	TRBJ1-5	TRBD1	ASSAGTGGSNQPQH
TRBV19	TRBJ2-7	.	ASSIGVGYEQY
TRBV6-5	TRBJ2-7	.	ASSYVSGINEQY
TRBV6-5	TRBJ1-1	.	ASSYAQNTEAF
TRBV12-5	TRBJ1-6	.	ASGLTNSRDSPLH
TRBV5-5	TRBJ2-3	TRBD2	ASSGGGVGTQY
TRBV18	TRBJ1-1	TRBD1	ASSPRGPTGAHTEAF
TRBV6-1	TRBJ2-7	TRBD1	ASSPGTAYEQY
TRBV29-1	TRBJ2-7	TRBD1	SVVGTASGKYEQY
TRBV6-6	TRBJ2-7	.	ASRPRSSYEQY
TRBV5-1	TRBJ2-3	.	ASSFNLPDTQY
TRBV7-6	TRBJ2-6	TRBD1	ASSPRTGTGANVLT
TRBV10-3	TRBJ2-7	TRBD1	AISQQGGEQY
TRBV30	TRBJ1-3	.	AWSQGSGNTIY
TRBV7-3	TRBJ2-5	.	ASSLARGQETQY
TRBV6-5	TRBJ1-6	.	ASTNRNSPLH
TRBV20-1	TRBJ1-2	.	SADYGYT
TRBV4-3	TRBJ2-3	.	ASSQRGLAEGGLDTQY
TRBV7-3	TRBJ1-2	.	ASSLMGGEGYT
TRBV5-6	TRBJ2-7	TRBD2	ASSDGLAYEQY
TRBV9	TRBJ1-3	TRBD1	ASSPRDSRSGNTIY
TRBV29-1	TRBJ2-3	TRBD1	SAQWGQGGDTQY
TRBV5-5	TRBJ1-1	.	ASSPLVVLNTEAF
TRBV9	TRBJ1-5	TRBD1	ASSDGGQYQPQH
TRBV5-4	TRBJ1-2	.	ASSFPDRPLGRGYT
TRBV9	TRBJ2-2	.	ASSVSGDTGELF
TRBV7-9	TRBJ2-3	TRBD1	ASNGQVPDTQY
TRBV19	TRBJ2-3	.	ASSIGATGSTDTQY
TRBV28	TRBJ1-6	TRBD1	ASSQVPGQRFYNSPLH
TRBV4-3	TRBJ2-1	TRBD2	ASSPRSGTNYNEQF
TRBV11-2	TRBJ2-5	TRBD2	ASSGDGLAGVHGTQY
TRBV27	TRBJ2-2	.	ASSDSNTGELF
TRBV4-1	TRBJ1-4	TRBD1	ASSQDDRGNEKLF
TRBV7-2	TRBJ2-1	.	ASSLGGTMEQF
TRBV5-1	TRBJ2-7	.	ASSLGAYSYEQY
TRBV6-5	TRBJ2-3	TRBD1	ASRERGQGVDTQY
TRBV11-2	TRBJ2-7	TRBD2	ASSLAWGGGSSYEQY
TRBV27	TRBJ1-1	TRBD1	ASSMWTGGHTEAF
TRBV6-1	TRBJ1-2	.	ASSLLREGGYT
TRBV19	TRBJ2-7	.	ASSITGRGYEQY
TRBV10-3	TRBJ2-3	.	AISDLARDTQY
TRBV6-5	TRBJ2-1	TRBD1	ASSSGTGVHNEQF
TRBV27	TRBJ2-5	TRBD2	ASSSMGLAAQETQY
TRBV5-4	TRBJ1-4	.	AINSGGGYGANEKLF
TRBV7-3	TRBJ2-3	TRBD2	ASSGLAFDTQY
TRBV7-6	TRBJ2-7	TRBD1	ASSYTGGNSYEQY
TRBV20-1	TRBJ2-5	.	SASMAERPY
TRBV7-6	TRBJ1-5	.	ASSLRSGHYPNQPQH
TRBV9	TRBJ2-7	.	ASSVGAEQY
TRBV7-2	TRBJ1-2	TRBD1	ASSPGQGNQNSYGYT
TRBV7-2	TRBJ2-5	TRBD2	ASSLGGGGQETQY
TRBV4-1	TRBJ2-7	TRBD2	ASSQRASGAYEQY
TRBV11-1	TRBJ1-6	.	ASSLEDSRGSPLH
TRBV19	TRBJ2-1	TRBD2	ASSTTSGGANEQF